Following are 17 T cell receptor beta chains from one sample sequenced in a study of blood T cell repertoires in COVID-19. Measured with immunoSEQ multiplex PCR; TCRdb has only the in-frame clones, and not every one. In the table there are roughly 180,000 clones, 80% to 90% of which are singletons. The sequencing input was peripheral blood. These receptors came from a woman in her forties or fifties with COVID-19, enrolled during active disease.

V and J are TRBV7-5 and TRBJ1-5; the table assigns TRBD1, which was not confirmed against the DNA. TRBV7-5 is flagged as a pseudogene. CDR3 length: 14 residues. CDR3 sequence reads: CVRIVDRGFQPQHF. In nucleotides, the CDR3 is TGTGTCAGAATAGTCGACAGGGGGTTTCAGCCCCAGCATTTT.

CDR3 DNA sequence: TGTGCGGGGTCTAGCAGAAGCAATGAGCAGTTCTTC. It is translated as CAGSSRSNEQFF. This sequence joins TRBV6-6 and TRBJ2-1, with D possibly TRBD2 on 5 matching bases. The CDR3 has 12 amino acids. From germline, CDR1 is MNHNY and CDR2 SVGAGI (reference sequence).

The CDR3 DNA reads TGTGCCACCAGTGTCCCAGGGGGGAACGAGCAGTACTTC. Protein sequence: CATSVPGGNEQYF. The chain joins TRBV24-1 to TRBJ2-7; TRBD1 is a possible D gene (7 bases). In germline, CDR1 is KGHDR, CDR2 SFDVKD. Trimming cost V 5 bases and J 5 bases, with 12 bases left between them. The CDR3 is 13 residues long.

The chain is built from TRBV12-3 or TRBV12-4 and TRBJ1-1; no firm D call. The ends were cut back, 1 base at V and 5 bases at J, with 8 bases in the middle. CDR3 length: 13 residues. The CDR3 region is CASSLDRWTEAFF. DNA for the CDR3: TGTGCCAGCAGTTTAGATCGGTGGACTGAAGCTTTCTTT.

The V call is TRBV28, the J call TRBJ1-5; 10 bases agree with TRBD1. The CDR3 contains 14 residues. Germline CDR1 MDHEN, CDR2 SYDVKM. The ends lost 8 bases at V and 7 bases at J; junction bases unmatched: 8. The DNA for the CDR3 is TGTGCCAGCCAGGACAGGGGGAGCCTCCAGCCCCAGCATTTT. It encodes CASQDRGSLQPQHF.

The genes are TRBV12-5 and TRBJ1-5; TRBD1 might be the D (5 bases). CDR1 LGHNT and CDR2 FRNRAP come from the germline V gene. With 0 bases removed from V and 0 bases from J, the gap between germline ends came to 12 bases. The CDR3 has 17 residues. The CDR3 loop is CASGLVLGDYSNQPQHF. The CDR3 bases are TGTGCTAGTGGTTTGGTACTGGGGGACTATAGCAATCAGCCCCAGCATTTT.

The CDR3 is CASSLGAGASGDTQYF. In DNA form, the CDR3 reads TGTGCCAGCAGCTTAGGTGCGGGGGCTAGTGGGGATACGCAGTATTTT. J is TRBJ2-3 and V is TRBV13; weak D call: TRBD2 (7 bases). CDR1 and CDR2 (germline): PRHDT, FYEKMQ (reference sequence). V was cut by 0 bases and J by 6 bases, with 16 bases left in between. The CDR3 sequence is 16 residues long.

The V gene is TRBV7-9, the J gene TRBJ2-5, with no clear D. The CDR3 sequence is 13 residues long. The V end was cut by 0 bases, the J end by 5 bases, with 7 bases between. Germline-derived CDR1 and CDR2 are SEHNR and FQNEAQ (reference sequence). CDR3 coding DNA: TGTGCCAGCAGCTTAGCGCAGTTGGAGACCCAGTACTTC. Translating it yields CASSLAQLETQYF.

The gene calls are TRBV6-5 and TRBJ1-5, with D tentatively TRBD1 (6 bases). The germline gives CDR1 MNHEY, CDR2 SVGAGI. This CDR3 is built from 12 residues. Written as DNA, the CDR3 is TGTGTGACAGGACCTAGCAATCAGCCCCAGCATTTT. Protein product: CVTGPSNQPQHF.

CDR3 nucleotides: TGTGCCAGCAGTTACTCGGGGACAGAGGGAAACTATAATTCACCCCTCCACTTT. Encoded protein: CASSYSGTEGNYNSPLHF. The chain has TRBV6-2 or TRBV6-3 and TRBJ1-6, with 7 nucleotides matching TRBD1. The junction had 8 bases not matched to a gene; V was cut back by 0 bases and J by 3 bases. The germline CDR1 and CDR2 sequences are MNHEY and SVGEGT. CDR3 size: 18 residues.

The chain joins TRBV18 to TRBJ2-1, with 7 bases that match TRBD1. The CDR3 consists of 16 residues. Looked up from germline, CDR1 is KGHSH and CDR2 is LQKENI. V shed 0 bases, J shed 6 bases, and the junction held 8 bases outside the gene matches. The CDR3 DNA reads TGTGCCAGCTCACCACCGGAAGGGGGCCTCGGCAATGAGCAGTTCTTC. Translated, it gives CASSPPEGGLGNEQFF.

The chain uses TRBV3-1 (or the pseudogene TRBV3-2) and TRBJ1-1; 12 bases line up with TRBD1. CDR1 is LGHDT, CDR2 YNNKEL, per germline (reference sequence). This CDR3 region has 17 residues. Trimming cost V 0 bases and J 4 bases; bases outside gene matches: 6. CDR3 region: CASSQEGTGGGFTEAFF. CDR3 DNA sequence: TGTGCCAGCAGCCAAGAGGGGACAGGGGGCGGGTTCACTGAAGCTTTCTTT.

The chain carries TRBV4-1 and TRBJ2-1; maybe TRBD2 (5 bases). The CDR3 contains 17 residues. Germline V CDR1 and CDR2: MGHRA, YSYEKL. The V end was cut by 0 bases, the J end by 1 base, with 13 bases between. The CDR3 DNA follows: TGCGCCAGCAGCCAAGATCCGGGGAAGGGATCCTACAATGAGCAGTTCTTC. Protein sequence: CASSQDPGKGSYNEQFF.

J is TRBJ2-7 and V is TRBV7-9; 7 positions agree with TRBD2. CDR1 and CDR2 from the germline V gene are SEHNR and FQNEAQ (reference sequence). V was pared by 5 bases and J by 5 bases, with 12 bases of the junction left unmatched. The CDR3 runs 15 residues. CDR3 bases: TGTGCCAGCAGCCCCGGGAGGAGCGGGGCTGACGAGCAGTACTTC. Protein sequence: CASSPGRSGADEQYF.

The CDR3 bases are TGTGCCAGCAGTTACTCGGGACTAGCGGGGGGTGAGACCCAGTACTTC. It encodes CASSYSGLAGGETQYF. This chain uses TRBV6-6 with TRBJ2-5, with TRBD2 matching over 15 bases. Germline values: CDR1 MNHNY, CDR2 SVGAGI (reference sequence). The V gene end was trimmed by 0 bases and the J gene end by 5 bases; junction bases not matched to a gene: 1. CDR3 length: 16 residues.

On this clone itself: This same CDR3 is encoded by further DNA sequences in the sample. V usage is TRBV7-9 and J usage is TRBJ1-6; D call uncertain. The CDR3 has 15 amino acids. From germline, CDR1 is SEHNR and CDR2 FQNEAQ (reference sequence). Trimming took 4 bases from V and 7 from J, leaving 14 bases between them. Here the CDR3 reads CASSSTALRNSPLHF. In DNA form, the CDR3 reads TGTGCCAGCAGCTCCACAGCCCTCAGGAATTCACCCCTCCACTTT.

This chain links TRBV7-6 with TRBJ1-4; no clear D. This CDR3 region has 13 residues. Germline lookup yields CDR1 SGHVS and CDR2 FNYEAQ. The V and J ends lost 1 base and 8 bases respectively, with 8 bases between them. CDR3 region: CASSLVAGEKLFF. The CDR3 coding sequence is TGTGCCAGCAGCTTAGTCGCGGGCGAAAAACTGTTTTTT.